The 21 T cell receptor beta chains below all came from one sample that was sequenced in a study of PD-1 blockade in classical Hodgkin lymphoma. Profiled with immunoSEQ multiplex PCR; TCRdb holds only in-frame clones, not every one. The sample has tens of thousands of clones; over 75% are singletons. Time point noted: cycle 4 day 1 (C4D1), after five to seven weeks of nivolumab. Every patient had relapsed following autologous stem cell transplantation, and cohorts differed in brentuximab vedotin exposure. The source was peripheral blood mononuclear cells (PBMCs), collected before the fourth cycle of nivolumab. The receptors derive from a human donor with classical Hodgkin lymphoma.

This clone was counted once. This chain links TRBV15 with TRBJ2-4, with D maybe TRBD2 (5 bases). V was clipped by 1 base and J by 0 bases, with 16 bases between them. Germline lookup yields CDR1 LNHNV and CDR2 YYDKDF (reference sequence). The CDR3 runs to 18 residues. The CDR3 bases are TGTGCCACCAGCAGAGCCCTCGTGGGAGAGCTAGCCAAAAACATTCAGTACTTC. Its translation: CATSRALVGELAKNIQYF.

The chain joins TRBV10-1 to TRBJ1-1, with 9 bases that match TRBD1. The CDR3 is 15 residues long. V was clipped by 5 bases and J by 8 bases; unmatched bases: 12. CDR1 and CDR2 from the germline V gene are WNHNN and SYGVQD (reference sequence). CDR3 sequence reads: CASSFPGTGRFEAFF. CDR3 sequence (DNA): TGCGCCAGCAGTTTCCCCGGGACAGGGCGCTTCGAAGCTTTCTTT.

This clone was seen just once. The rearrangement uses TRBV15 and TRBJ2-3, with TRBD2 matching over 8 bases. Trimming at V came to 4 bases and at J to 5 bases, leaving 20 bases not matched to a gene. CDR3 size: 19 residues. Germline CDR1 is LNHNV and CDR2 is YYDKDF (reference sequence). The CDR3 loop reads CATSISLFILAGRGDTQYF. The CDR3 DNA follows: TGTGCCACCAGCATTTCCCTATTTATTTTAGCGGGGCGGGGAGATACGCAGTATTTT.

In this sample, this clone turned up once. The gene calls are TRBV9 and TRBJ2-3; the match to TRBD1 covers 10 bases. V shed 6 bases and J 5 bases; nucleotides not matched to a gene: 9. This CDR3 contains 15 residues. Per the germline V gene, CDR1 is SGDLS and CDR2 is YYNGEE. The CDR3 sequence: CASKLRDRGRDTQYF. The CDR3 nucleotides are TGTGCCAGCAAACTACGGGACAGGGGACGAGATACGCAGTATTTT.

The CDR3 sequence: CASWLNTEAFF. The CDR3 DNA reads TGCGCCAGCTGGCTGAACACTGAAGCTTTCTTT. The rearrangement joins TRBV10-2 to TRBJ1-1; D is unclear. The CDR3 length is 11 residues. Trimming took 8 bases from V and 0 from J, leaving 4 bases between them. The germline CDR1 and CDR2 sequences are WSHSY and SAAADI.

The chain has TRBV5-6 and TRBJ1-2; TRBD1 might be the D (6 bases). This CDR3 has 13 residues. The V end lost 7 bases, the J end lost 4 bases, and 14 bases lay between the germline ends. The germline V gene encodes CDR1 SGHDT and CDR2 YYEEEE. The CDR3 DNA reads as TGTGCCAGCGATGTCGGAGGGGGCTATGGCTACACCTTC. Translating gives CASDVGGGYGYTF.

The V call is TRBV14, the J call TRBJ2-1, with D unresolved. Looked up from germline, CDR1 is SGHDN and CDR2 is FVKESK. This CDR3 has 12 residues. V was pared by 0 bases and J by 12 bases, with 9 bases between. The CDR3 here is CASSQEGVAQFF. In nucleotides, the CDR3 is TGTGCCAGCAGCCAAGAAGGTGTTGCGCAGTTCTTC.

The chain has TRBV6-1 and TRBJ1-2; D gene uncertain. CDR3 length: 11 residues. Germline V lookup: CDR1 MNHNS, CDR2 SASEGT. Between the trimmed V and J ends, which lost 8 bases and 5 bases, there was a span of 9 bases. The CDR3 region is CASVFNYGYTF. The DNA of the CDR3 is TGTGCCAGCGTGTTTAATTATGGCTACACCTTC.

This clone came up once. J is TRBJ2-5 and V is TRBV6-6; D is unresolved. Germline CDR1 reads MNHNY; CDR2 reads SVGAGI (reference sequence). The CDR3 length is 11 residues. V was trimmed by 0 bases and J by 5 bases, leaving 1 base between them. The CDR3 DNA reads TGTGCCAGCAGTTACTCTGAGACCCAGTACTTC. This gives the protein CASSYSETQYF.

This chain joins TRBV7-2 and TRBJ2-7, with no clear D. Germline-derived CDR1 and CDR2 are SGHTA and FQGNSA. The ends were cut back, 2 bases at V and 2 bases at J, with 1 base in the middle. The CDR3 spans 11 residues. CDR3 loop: CASSLTYEQYF. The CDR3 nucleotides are TGTGCCAGCAGCTTAACCTACGAGCAGTACTTC.

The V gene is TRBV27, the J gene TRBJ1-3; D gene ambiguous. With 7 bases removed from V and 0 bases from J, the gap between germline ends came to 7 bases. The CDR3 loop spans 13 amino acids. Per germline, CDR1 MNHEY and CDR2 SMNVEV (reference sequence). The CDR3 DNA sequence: TGTGCCAGCACCTTTGACTCTGGAAACACCATATATTTT. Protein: CASTFDSGNTIYF.

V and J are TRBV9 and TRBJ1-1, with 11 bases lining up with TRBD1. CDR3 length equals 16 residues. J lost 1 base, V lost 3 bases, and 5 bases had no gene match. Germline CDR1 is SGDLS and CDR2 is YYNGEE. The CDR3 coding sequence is TGTGCCAGCAGCGCTGGGACAGGGGGGACGAACACTGAAGCTTTCTTT. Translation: CASSAGTGGTNTEAFF.

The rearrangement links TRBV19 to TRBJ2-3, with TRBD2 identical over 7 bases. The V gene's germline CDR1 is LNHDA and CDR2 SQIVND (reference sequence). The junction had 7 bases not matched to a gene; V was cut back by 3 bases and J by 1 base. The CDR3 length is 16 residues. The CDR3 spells CASSILGAGGTDTQYF. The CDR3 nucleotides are TGTGCCAGTAGTATTCTCGGGGCGGGGGGCACAGATACGCAGTATTTT.

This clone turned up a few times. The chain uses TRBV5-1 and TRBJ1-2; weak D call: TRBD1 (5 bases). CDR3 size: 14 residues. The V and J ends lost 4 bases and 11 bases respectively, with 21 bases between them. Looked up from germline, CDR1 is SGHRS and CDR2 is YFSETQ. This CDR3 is CASSTTLDTGGYTF. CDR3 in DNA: TGCGCCAGCAGCACAACTTTGGACACCGGCGGATACACCTTC. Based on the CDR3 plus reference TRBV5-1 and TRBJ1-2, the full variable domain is KAGVTQTPRYLIKTRGQQVTLSCSPISGHRSVSWYQQTPGQGLQFLFEYFSETQRNKGNFPGRFSGRQFSNSRSEMNVSTLELGDSALYLCASSTTLDTGGYTFGSGTRLTVV.

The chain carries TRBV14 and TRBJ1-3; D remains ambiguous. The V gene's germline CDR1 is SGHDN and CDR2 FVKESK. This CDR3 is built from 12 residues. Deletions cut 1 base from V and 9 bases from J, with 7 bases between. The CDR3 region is CASSQVGVTIYF. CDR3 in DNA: TGTGCCAGCAGCCAAGTTGGAGTCACCATATATTTT.

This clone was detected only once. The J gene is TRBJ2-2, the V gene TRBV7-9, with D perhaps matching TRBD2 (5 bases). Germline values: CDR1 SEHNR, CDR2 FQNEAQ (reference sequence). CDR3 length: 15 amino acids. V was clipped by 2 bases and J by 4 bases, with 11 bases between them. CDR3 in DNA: TGTGCCAGCAGCTTACGGGGAAGGACCACCGGGGAGCTGTTTTTT. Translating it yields CASSLRGRTTGELFF.

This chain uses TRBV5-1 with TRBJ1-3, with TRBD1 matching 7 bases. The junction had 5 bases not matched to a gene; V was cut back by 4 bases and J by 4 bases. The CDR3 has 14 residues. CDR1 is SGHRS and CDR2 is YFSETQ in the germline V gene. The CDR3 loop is CASSISGQGNTIYF. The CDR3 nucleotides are TGCGCCAGCAGCATCTCGGGACAGGGAAACACCATATATTTT.

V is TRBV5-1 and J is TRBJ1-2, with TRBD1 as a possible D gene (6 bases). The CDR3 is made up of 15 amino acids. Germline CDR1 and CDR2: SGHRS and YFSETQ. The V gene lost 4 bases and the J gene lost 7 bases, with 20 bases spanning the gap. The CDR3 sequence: CASSIQDRSNGGYTF. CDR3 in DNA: TGCGCCAGCAGCATCCAAGACAGGTCCAACGGTGGCTACACCTTC.

CDR3 nucleotides: TGTGCCAGCAGTAAACAGGGGGACTATAATTCACCCCTCCACTTT. Translated: CASSKQGDYNSPLHF. The rearrangement links TRBV27 to TRBJ1-6; 8 bases fit TRBD1. Unmatched junction bases numbered 3, after V lost 5 bases and J lost 3 bases. The CDR3 spans 15 residues. From germline, CDR1 is MNHEY and CDR2 SMNVEV (reference sequence).

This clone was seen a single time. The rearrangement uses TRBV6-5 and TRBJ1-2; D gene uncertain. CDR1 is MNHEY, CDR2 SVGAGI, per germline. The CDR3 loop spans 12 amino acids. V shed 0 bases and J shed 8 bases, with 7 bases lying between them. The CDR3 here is CASSYSSGGYTF. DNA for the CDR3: TGTGCCAGCAGTTACTCCTCTGGGGGCTACACCTTC.

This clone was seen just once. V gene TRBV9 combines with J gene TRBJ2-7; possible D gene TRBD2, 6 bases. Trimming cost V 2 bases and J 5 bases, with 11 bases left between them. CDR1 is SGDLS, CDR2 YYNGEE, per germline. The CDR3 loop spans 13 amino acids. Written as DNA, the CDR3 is TGTGCCAGCAGCGTCGGAGGGACCCACGAGCAGTACTTC. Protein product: CASSVGGTHEQYF. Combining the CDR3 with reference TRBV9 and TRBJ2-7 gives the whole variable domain DSGVTQTPKHLITATGQRVTLRCSPRSGDLSVYWYQQSLDQGLQFLIQYYNGEERAKGNILERFSAQQFPDLHSELNLSSLELGDSALYFCASSVGGTHEQYFGPGTRLTVT.